These 8 T cell receptor beta chains came from one sample sequenced in a study of T cells in Graves' hyperthyroidism and ophthalmopathy. RNA transcripts yielded amplified TCR beta CDR3 regions. HTBI primers drove first-round RT-PCR of the TCR CDR3. Each CDR3 protein gets one entry after TCRdb re-called the multiplex PCR reads with MiXCR. The sample has some 600,000 distinct CDR3 sequences, about 15% seen once. The specimen sequenced was blood. The receptors here all came from a woman in her 30s with Graves' hyperthyroidism that later progressed to Graves' ophthalmopathy.

This clonotype occurred many times. The chain joins TRBV6-1 to TRBJ1-2; possible D gene TRBD1, 5 bases. Germline values: CDR1 MNHNS, CDR2 SASEGT. The CDR3 is 14 amino acids. Trimming left V 8 bases short and J 3 bases short, with 16 bases between. CDR3 loop: CASCALRDYYGYTF. CDR3 bases: TGTGCCAGCTGTGCACTCCGGGACTACTATGGCTACACCTTC.

This clonotype was observed many times. The chain couples TRBV19 to TRBJ2-1, with TRBD2 matching over 11 bases. The CDR3 sequence is 13 residues long. In germline, CDR1 is LNHDA, CDR2 SQIVND (reference sequence). The ends lost 8 bases at V and 7 bases at J; junction bases unmatched: 4. The CDR3 loop reads CASCLAGGNEQFF. The CDR3 DNA is TGTGCCAGTTGTCTAGCGGGAGGAAATGAGCAGTTCTTC.

Many counts were recorded for this clonotype. The CDR3 DNA sequence: TGTGCCAGCAGTGCCGGGACAGGGGGAGAAGCTTTCTTT. It is translated as CASSAGTGGEAFF. V gene TRBV12-3 or TRBV12-4 combines with J gene TRBJ1-1, with 11 nucleotides matching TRBD1. The CDR3 loop spans 13 amino acids. V lost 5 bases to trimming and J lost 8 bases; unmatched junction nucleotides: 4.

The chain couples TRBV5-1 to TRBJ2-3, with D possibly being TRBD1 or TRBD2 (6 bases each). The V end lost 0 bases, the J end lost 3 bases, and 11 bases lay between the germline ends. CDR1 SGHRS and CDR2 YFSETQ come from the germline V gene. The CDR3 runs to 15 residues. CDR3 loop: CASSLEWGATDTQYF. The CDR3 DNA sequence: TGCGCCAGCAGCTTGGAGTGGGGGGCGACAGATACGCAGTATTTT.

This clonotype was seen ten or more times. The chain uses TRBV27 and TRBJ1-2; 8 nucleotides agree with TRBD1. With V trimmed by 5 bases and J by 7 bases, 15 bases remained unmatched. CDR1 is MNHEY, CDR2 SMNVEV, per germline (reference sequence). There are 16 residues in the CDR3. The CDR3 region is CASSPLPPGQGGGYTF. Written as DNA, the CDR3 is TGTGCCAGCAGTCCCCTTCCCCCCGGACAGGGAGGTGGCTACACCTTC.

This clonotype was counted many times. This chain links TRBV7-3 with TRBJ2-5; TRBD2 matches at 7 bases. Trimming at V came to 1 base and at J to 7 bases, leaving 12 bases not matched to a gene. Germline V gives CDR1 SGHTA, CDR2 FQGTGA. The CDR3 totals 16 residues. As DNA, the CDR3 is TGTGCCAGCAGCTTAAACTGTCGGCGGCTAGCGGCGACCCAGTACTTC. Translated: CASSLNCRRLAATQYF.

This clonotype occurred a few times. The rearrangement joins TRBV19 to TRBJ1-1; unclear D gene. The CDR3 loop spans 11 amino acids. In germline, CDR1 is LNHDA, CDR2 SQIVND (reference sequence). Trimming removed 6 bases at V and 12 bases at J, with 14 bases between. In nucleotides, the CDR3 is TGTGCCAGTAGGACCCCTAAGGGAACTTTCTTT. Protein: CASRTPKGTFF. The whole variable domain, remainder taken from reference TRBV19 and TRBJ1-1, is DGGITQSPKYLFRKEGQNVTLSCEQNLNHDAMYWYRQDPGQGLRLIYYSQIVNDFQKGDIAEGYSVSREKKESFPLTVTSAQKNPTAFYLCASRTPKGTFFGQGTRLTVV.

This clonotype was found many times. This chain connects TRBV28 to TRBJ1-4, with D unresolved. CDR1 and CDR2 from the germline V gene are MDHEN and SYDVKM. V lost 3 bases, J lost 1 base, and 6 bases lay in between. The CDR3 has 14 residues. The CDR3 coding sequence is TGTGCCAGCAGTTTGGTGGAAACTAATGAAAAACTGTTTTTT. It codes for CASSLVETNEKLFF.